These 12 T cell receptor beta chains were all obtained from the same sample, sequenced in a study of cytomegalovirus exposure and HLA in healthy donors. Researchers ran the PCR with 60 Vbeta and 13 Jbeta primers. Generated by immunoSEQ multiplex PCR, the TCRdb table keeps only in-frame clones and is missing some. The repertoire holds roughly 84,000 clones, less than 80% seen once, with roughly 12% in the top ten. What was sequenced was PBMCs. The receptor set was obtained from a human donor in good health.

This chain links TRBV6-5 with TRBJ1-2; TRBD1 might be the D (5 bases). Per germline, CDR1 MNHEY and CDR2 SVGAGI. The CDR3 consists of 14 residues. With 0 bases removed from V and 7 bases from J, the gap between germline ends came to 12 bases. The CDR3 sequence: CASSYSEGWSGYTF. CDR3 sequence (DNA): TGTGCCAGCAGTTACTCGGAGGGGTGGTCTGGCTACACCTTC.

This clone is a singleton in its sample. The rearrangement joins TRBV29-1 to TRBJ1-4; 9 bases agree with TRBD1. CDR1 SQVTM and CDR2 ANQGSEA come from the germline V gene. The CDR3 runs 15 residues. The V gene end was trimmed by 4 bases and the J gene end by 6 bases; junction bases not matched to a gene: 9. The CDR3 reads CSVVDIQGADEKLFF. DNA of the CDR3: TGCAGCGTTGTTGATATACAGGGGGCGGATGAAAAACTGTTTTTT. Full variable domain (missing parts from reference TRBV29-1 and TRBJ1-4): SAVISQKPSRDICQRGTSLTIQCQVDSQVTMMFWYRQQPGQSLTLIATANQGSEATYESGFVIDKFPISRPNLTFSTLTVSNMSPEDSSIYLCSVVDIQGADEKLFFGSGTQLSVL.

The rearrangement joins TRBV5-1 to TRBJ1-2; 11 bases agree with TRBD1. CDR1 and CDR2 from the germline V gene are SGHRS and YFSETQ. This CDR3 is built from 14 residues. V lost 3 bases to trimming and J lost 8 bases; unmatched junction nucleotides: 6. The CDR3 bases are TGCGCCAGCAGCTCCGGGGGGACAGGGGGAGGCTACACCTTC. As protein: CASSSGGTGGGYTF.

With regard to this clone: Mismatch with germline at one junction end may stem from a read error. This chain connects TRBV6-5 to TRBJ1-2; 7 bases are a match to TRBD1. Germline V gene lookup returns CDR1 MNHEY and CDR2 SVGAGI. CDR3 length: 14 amino acids. The CDR3 here is CASSKQGGVDGYPF. The CDR3 DNA reads TGTGCCAGCAGCAAACAAGGGGGCGTGGATGGCTACCCCTTC.

The V call is TRBV2, the J call TRBJ2-1, with 16 positions matching TRBD2. CDR3 length equals 15 residues. Germline V gene data show CDR1 as SNHLY and CDR2 as FYNNEI. The J segment lost 10 bases and the V segment lost 6 bases, leaving 6 bases of the junction unmatched. In DNA form, the CDR3 reads TGTGCCAGCAGCCCTGTGGGACTAGCGGGGGGGGAGCAGTTCTTC. This translates into CASSPVGLAGGEQFF.

This clone was counted a single time. The V gene is TRBV6-4, the J gene TRBJ1-2; no firm D call. Germline CDR1 is MRHNA and CDR2 is SNTAGT. CDR3 length equals 14 residues. Trimming pared 2 bases from V and 8 bases from J, leaving 15 bases between. The CDR3 spells CASSDDTSGRGYTF. The DNA of the CDR3 is TGTGCCAGCAGTGACGATACATCAGGTCGGGGCTACACCTTC.

This clone has a handful of counts. This chain uses TRBV5-1 with TRBJ2-1; maybe TRBD1 (5 bases). V shed 0 bases and J shed 4 bases, with 8 bases lying between them. CDR1 is SGHRS and CDR2 is YFSETQ in the germline V gene. There are 14 residues in the CDR3. The CDR3 DNA follows: TGCGCCAGCAGCTTGGGACAGACGTACAATGAGCAGTTCTTC. As protein: CASSLGQTYNEQFF.

This chain joins TRBV9 and TRBJ1-2; 8 bases line up with TRBD1. Germline V gives CDR1 SGDLS, CDR2 YYNGEE. With 0 bases clipped from V and 8 bases from J, the junction kept 3 bases outside the gene matches. The CDR3 runs to 13 residues. The CDR3 DNA reads as TGTGCCAGCAGCGTAGGGACAGGGAGAGGCTACACCTTC. Translation gives CASSVGTGRGYTF.

The V and J genes are TRBV7-9 and TRBJ1-1; no reliable D call. The CDR3 spans 17 residues. Germline assignment: CDR1 SEHNR and CDR2 FQNEAQ (reference sequence). V lost 7 bases and J lost 0, with 21 bases in between. CDR3 sequence: CASTLDGPFGMNTEAFF. The CDR3 region has the DNA TGTGCCAGCACCCTGGATGGGCCCTTCGGGATGAACACTGAAGCTTTCTTT. The full variable domain, with the rest looked up from reference TRBV7-9 and TRBJ1-1, is DTGVSQNPRHKITKRGQNVTFRCDPISEHNRLYWYRQTLGQGPEFLTYFQNEAQLEKSRLLSDRFSAERPKGSFSTLEIQRTEQGDSAMYLCASTLDGPFGMNTEAFFGQGTRLTVV.

This chain links TRBV5-1 with TRBJ1-2, with 7 bases lining up with TRBD1. Germline-derived CDR1 and CDR2 are SGHRS and YFSETQ. CDR3 length: 13 amino acids. Trimming cost V 4 bases and J 4 bases; bases outside gene matches: 4. The CDR3 DNA is TGCGCCAGCAGCCCGGGACAGCTCTATGGCTACACCTTC. Residues: CASSPGQLYGYTF.

The chain employs TRBV10-3 and TRBJ2-7, with TRBD2 matching 8 bases. V was clipped by 0 bases and J by 6 bases; unmatched bases: 7. Germline lookup yields CDR1 ENHRY and CDR2 SYGVKD. The CDR3 is made up of 15 amino acids. As DNA, the CDR3 is TGTGCCATCAGTGAGTCGACGGGGGGGCCTCCCGAGCAGTACTTC. It yields the protein CAISESTGGPPEQYF.

V gene TRBV30 combines with J gene TRBJ1-6; TRBD1 is a possible D gene (6 bases). CDR3 length: 13 residues. The V gene lost 4 bases and the J gene lost 4 bases, with 8 bases spanning the gap. CDR1 and CDR2 (germline): GTSNPN, SVGIG (reference sequence). CDR3 DNA sequence: TGTGCCTGGACAGGGGAATATAATTCACCCCTCCACTTT. Its protein is CAWTGEYNSPLHF.